This TCR beta chain stems from a study of cytotoxic CD8 clonotypes in ibrutinib-treated CLL. Broader study findings: Higher circulating CD8+ T-cell counts strongly accompanied higher baseline clonality, above age-matched healthy donors. The study found public clonotypes uncommon, contracting or stable on treatment.

Sequencing used immunoSEQ multiplex PCR; TCRdb keeps in-frame clones, though not all of them. Here the sample spans about 120,000 clones, roughly 57% being singletons. Remarks on this clone: The antigen remains unidentified.

This receptor was obtained from a human donor with chronic lymphocytic leukemia. Source: PBMCs, taken after 24 months of ibrutinib treatment.

CDR3 bases: TGCGCCAGCACCGACCCGGGTTATGAAAAACTGTTTTTT. Protein sequence: CASTDPGYEKLFF. The chain couples TRBV5-1 to TRBJ1-4, with D unresolved. Germline CDR1 is SGHRS and CDR2 is YFSETQ. Trimming took off 6 bases at V and 6 bases at J, with 12 bases between the two ends. This CDR3 comprises 13 residues.